This TCR beta chain was sequenced for a study of control samples from healthy donors and cancer patients. V lost 7 bases, J lost 4 bases, and 7 bases stayed unmatched. The CDR3 has 14 residues. CDR1 MNHEY and CDR2 SVGAGI come from the germline V gene. Clones were sequenced by immunoSEQ multiplex PCR, and TCRdb holds only the in-frame ones, with some missing. The sample has 130,000 or so clones, 70% to 90% seen once. This sequence joins TRBV6-5 and TRBJ1-5; 7 bases are a match to TRBD1. This TCR was sampled from a man between 60 and 70 years old in good health. Sequencing input: blood. CDR3 coding DNA: TGTGCCAGCAAGCGGGACAGCCAAAATCAGCCCCAGCATTTT. Amino acids: CASKRDSQNQPQHF.